The T cell receptor beta chain described here comes from a study of vaccination effects on CD4 cells after COVID-19. Study-level findings and limits: Common cold coronavirus cross-reactivity was shown by only 1 of 255 vaccine-induced clones in healthy vaccinees. Clones induced by infection and by vaccine showed marked clonal contraction late after vaccination.

Concerning this clone: Its antigen is undetermined.

This CDR3 region has 12 residues. CDR1 ENHRY and CDR2 SYGVKD come from the germline V gene. V lost 3 bases to trimming and J lost 5 bases, with 6 bases between them. Sequencing in the ViraFEST assay came after antigen-specific CD4+ T cells had been expanded with viral peptide pools, which were used to stimulate PBMC. With about 9 days of culture completed, CD4+ T cells were isolated. Method: immunoSEQ multiplex PCR; TCRdb's copy keeps in-frame clones and lacks some. The profile shows about 8,100 clones, around 74% of them singletons. V gene TRBV10-3 combines with J gene TRBJ2-3; the D is unclear. Sequenced here: CD4+ T cells from PBMCs cultured with HCoV-229E spike peptides, sampled before COVID-19 vaccination. The clonotype was recovered from a human donor who received a COVID-19 vaccine. The chain's CDR3 is CAISERKDTQYF. CDR3 DNA: TGTGCCATCAGTGAACGCAAAGATACGCAGTATTTT.